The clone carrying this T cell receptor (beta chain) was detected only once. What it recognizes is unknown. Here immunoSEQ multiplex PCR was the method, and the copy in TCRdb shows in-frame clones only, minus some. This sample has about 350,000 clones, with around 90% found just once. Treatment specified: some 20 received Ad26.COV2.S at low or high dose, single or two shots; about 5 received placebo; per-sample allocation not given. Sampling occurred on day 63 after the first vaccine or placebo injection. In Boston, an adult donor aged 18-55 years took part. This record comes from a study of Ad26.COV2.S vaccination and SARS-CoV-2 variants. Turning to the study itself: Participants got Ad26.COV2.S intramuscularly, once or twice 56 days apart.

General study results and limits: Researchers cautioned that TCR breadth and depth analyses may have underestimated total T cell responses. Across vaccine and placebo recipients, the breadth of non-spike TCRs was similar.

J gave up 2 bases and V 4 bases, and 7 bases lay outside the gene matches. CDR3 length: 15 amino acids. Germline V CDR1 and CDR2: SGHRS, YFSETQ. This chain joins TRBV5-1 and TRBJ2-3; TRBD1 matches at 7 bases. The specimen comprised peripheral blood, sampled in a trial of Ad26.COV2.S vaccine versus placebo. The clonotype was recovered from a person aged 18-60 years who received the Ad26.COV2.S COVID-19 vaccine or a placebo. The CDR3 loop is CASSPLDRVTDTQYF. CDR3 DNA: TGCGCCAGCAGCCCACTTGACAGGGTCACAGATACGCAGTATTTT.